This T cell receptor (beta chain) was sequenced during a study of cytomegalovirus exposure and HLA in healthy donors. Amplification used 60 Vbeta primers and 13 Jbeta primers. The method was immunoSEQ multiplex PCR; TCRdb's version includes in-frame clones alone and lacks a portion of them. The sample has 120,000 or so clones, 74% seen once. Germline loops: CDR1 GTSNPN, CDR2 SVGIG (reference sequence). The CDR3 runs to 15 residues. V was pared by 3 bases and J by 2 bases, with 5 bases of the junction left unmatched. The source is a woman aged 50 to 60 in good health and CMV-seropositive. Sequences were obtained from PBMCs. This chain joins TRBV30 and TRBJ1-2; 11 bases line up with TRBD1. The CDR3 DNA reads as TGTGCCTGGAGGGACAGGGGGCAAAGGAACTATGGCTACACCTTC. Its protein product is CAWRDRGQRNYGYTF.